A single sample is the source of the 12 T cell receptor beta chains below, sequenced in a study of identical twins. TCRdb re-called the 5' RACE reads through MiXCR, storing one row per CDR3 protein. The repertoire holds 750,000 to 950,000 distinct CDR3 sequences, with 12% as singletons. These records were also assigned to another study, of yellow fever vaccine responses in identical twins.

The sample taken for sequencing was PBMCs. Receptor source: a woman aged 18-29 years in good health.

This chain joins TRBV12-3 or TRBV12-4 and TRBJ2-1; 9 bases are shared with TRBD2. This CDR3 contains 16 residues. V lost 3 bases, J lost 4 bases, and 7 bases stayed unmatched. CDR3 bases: TGTGCCAGCAGTTTTCCTCTAGCGGGACTATACAATGAGCAGTTCTTC. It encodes CASSFPLAGLYNEQFF.

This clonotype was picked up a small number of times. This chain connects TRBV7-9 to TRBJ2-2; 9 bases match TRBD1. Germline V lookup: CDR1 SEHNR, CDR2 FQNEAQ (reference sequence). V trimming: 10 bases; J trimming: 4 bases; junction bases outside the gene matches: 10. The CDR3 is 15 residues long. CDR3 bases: TGTGCCAACGACCGGACAGGGGAGGGCACCGGGGAGCTGTTTTTT. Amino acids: CANDRTGEGTGELFF.

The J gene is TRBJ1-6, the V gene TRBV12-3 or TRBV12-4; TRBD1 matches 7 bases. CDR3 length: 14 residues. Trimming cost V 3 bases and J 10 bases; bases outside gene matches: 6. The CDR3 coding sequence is TGTGCCAGCAGTTTTGAGGGGGCGCGCTCACCCCTCCACTTT. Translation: CASSFEGARSPLHF.

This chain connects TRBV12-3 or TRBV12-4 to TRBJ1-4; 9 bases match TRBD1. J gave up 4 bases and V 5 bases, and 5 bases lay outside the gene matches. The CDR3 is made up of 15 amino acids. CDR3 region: CASSVRDRVNEKLFF. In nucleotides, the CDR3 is TGTGCCAGCAGTGTCCGGGACAGGGTTAATGAAAAACTGTTTTTT.

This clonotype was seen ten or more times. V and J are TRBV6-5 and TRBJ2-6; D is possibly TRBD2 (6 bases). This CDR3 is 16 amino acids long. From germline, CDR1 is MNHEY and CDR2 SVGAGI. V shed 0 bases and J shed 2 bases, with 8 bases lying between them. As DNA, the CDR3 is TGTGCCAGCAGTTACTCGCCGGGGGCTGGGGCCAACGTCCTGACTTTC. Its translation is CASSYSPGAGANVLTF.

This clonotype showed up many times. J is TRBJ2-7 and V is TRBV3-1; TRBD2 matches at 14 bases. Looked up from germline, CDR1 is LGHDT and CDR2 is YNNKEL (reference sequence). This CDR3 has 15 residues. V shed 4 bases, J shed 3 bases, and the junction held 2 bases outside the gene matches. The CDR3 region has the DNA TGTGCCAGCAGCCCAGGGACTAGCGGGAGCTACGAGCAGTACTTC. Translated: CASSPGTSGSYEQYF.

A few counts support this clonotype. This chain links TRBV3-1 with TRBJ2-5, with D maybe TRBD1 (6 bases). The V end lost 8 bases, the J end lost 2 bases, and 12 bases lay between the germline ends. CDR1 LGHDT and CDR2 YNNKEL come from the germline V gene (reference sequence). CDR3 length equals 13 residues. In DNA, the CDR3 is TGTGCCAGCTTACAGGGAGAACAAGAGACCCAGTACTTC. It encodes CASLQGEQETQYF.

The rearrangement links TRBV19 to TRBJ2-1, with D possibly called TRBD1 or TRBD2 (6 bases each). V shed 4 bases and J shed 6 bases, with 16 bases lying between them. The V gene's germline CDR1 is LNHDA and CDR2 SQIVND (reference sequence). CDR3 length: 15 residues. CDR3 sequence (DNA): TGTGCCAGTAGTAGAGGGGGTAGCGGCGGCAATGAGCAGTTCTTC. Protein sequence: CASSRGGSGGNEQFF.

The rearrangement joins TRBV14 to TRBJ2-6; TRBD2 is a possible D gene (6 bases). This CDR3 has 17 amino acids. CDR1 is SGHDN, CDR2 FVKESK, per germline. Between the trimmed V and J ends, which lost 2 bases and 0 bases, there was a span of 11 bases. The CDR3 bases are TGTGCCAGCAGCCAACCGGGACTGTACTCTGGGGCCAACGTCCTGACTTTC. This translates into CASSQPGLYSGANVLTF.

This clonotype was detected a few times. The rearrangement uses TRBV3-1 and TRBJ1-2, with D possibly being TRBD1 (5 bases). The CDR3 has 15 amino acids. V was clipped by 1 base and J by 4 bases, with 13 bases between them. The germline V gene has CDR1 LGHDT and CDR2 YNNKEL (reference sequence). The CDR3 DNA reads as TGTGCCAGCAGCCAAGGGACATCTCTAACCTATGGCTACACCTTC. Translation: CASSQGTSLTYGYTF.

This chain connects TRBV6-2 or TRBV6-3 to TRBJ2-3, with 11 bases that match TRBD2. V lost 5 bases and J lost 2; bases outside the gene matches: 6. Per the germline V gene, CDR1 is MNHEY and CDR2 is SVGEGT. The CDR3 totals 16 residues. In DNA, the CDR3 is TGTGCCAGCAGTCGTAGCGGGAGGGCCGTCACAGATACGCAGTATTTT. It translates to CASSRSGRAVTDTQYF.

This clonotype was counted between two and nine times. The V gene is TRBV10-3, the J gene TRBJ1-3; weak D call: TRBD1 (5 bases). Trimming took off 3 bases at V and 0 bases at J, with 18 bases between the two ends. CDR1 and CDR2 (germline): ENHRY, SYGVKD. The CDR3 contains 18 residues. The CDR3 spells CAISDVGRTQSSGNTIYF. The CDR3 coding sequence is TGTGCCATCAGTGACGTTGGAAGGACACAGAGCTCTGGAAACACCATATATTTT.